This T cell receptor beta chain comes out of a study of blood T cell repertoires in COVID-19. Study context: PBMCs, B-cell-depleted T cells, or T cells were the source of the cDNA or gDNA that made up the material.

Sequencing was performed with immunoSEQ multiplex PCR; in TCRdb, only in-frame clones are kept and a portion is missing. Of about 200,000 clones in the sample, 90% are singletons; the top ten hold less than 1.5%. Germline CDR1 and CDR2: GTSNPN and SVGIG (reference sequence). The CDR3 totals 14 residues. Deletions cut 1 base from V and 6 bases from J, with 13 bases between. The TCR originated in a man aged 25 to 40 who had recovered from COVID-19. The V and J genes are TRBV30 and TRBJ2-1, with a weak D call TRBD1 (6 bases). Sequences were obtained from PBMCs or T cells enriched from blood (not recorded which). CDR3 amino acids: CAWSEGVFGNEQFF. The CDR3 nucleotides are TGTGCCTGGAGTGAGGGGGTTTTCGGCAATGAGCAGTTCTTC.